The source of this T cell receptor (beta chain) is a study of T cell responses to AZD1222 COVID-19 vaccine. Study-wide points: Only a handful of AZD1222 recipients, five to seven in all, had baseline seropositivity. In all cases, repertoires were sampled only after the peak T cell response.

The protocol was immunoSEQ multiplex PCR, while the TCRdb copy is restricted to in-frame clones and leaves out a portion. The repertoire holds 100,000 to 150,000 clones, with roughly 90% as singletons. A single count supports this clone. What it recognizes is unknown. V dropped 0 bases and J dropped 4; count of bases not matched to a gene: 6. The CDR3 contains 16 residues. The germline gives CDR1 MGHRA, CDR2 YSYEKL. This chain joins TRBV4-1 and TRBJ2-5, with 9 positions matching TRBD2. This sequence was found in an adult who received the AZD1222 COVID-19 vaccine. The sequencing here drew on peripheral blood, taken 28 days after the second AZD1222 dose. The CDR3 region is CASSQEGGLAGETQYF. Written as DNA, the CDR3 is TGCGCCAGCAGCCAAGAAGGGGGACTAGCTGGAGAGACCCAGTACTTC.